This T cell receptor beta chain was documented in a study of blood T cell repertoires in COVID-19. Whole-study context: Sites across the United States, Italy and Spain contributed samples from acute and convalescent COVID-19.

Per germline, CDR1 KGHSH and CDR2 LQKENI. The V end was cut by 2 bases, the J end by 0 bases, with 11 bases between. The CDR3 consists of 15 residues. Only one count was recorded for this clone. In the original processing: Estimates of nucleated cell counts were drawn from the amplification of reference gene primers. This table comes from immunoSEQ multiplex PCR, and its TCRdb copy is limited to in-frame clones, with some not included. The D gene and trimming were derived from the DNA, and the V and J assignments and clone size from that table. The table records 130,000 to 150,000 clones, 87% of them present only once.

The rearrangement links TRBV18 to TRBJ2-7, with TRBD1 as a possible D gene (7 bases). The sequencing sample was made of peripheral blood. The receptor's source is a woman in her thirties or forties with acute or convalescent COVID-19. The CDR3 protein is CASSPWQGGSYEQYF. The CDR3 DNA follows: TGTGCCAGCTCACCATGGCAGGGGGGCTCCTACGAGCAGTACTTC. Variable domain in full (rest from reference TRBV18 and TRBJ2-7): NAGVMQNPRHLVRRRGQEARLRCSPMKGHSHVYWYRQLPEEGLKFMVYLQKENIIDESGMPKERFSAEFPKEGPSILRIQQVVRGDSAAYFCASSPWQGGSYEQYFGPGTRLTVT.